A selection of T cell receptor beta chains follows, all from one sample in a study of T cell repertoires in cytomegalovirus infection. TCRdb passed the reads through MiXCR, listing each CDR3 protein once. The sample lists some 590,000 distinct CDR3 sequences, under 45% occurring once. These receptors are not linked to any known antigen. This sample comprised cultured PBMCs, obtained from culture after CMV antigen stimulation. These receptors all come from a human donor in good health (CMV status not recorded). Some clones in this sample may be carry-over from other donors' samples. Both conserved end residues are part of each CDR3. The D gene is left open where the match is weak. Clone size appears in some rows only: once, few, many, or a class for an expanded clone.

V	size	length	J	D	CDR3	DNA
TRBV18	few	12	TRBJ2-5	NA	CASSEADETQYF	TGTGCCAGCTCAGAGGCGGACGAGACCCAGTACTTC
TRBV7-2	few	15	TRBJ1-6	TRBD1	CASSPRDRGRSPLHF	TGTGCCAGCAGCCCACGGGACAGGGGAAGGTCACCCCTCCACTTT
TRBV6-1	once	15	TRBJ2-1	TRBD2	CASSGGSGGYNEQFF	TGTGCCAGCAGTGGCGGTAGCGGGGGGTACAATGAGCAGTTCTTC
TRBV7-2	many	14	TRBJ2-3	NA	CASSLPGDTDTQYF	TGTGCCAGCAGCTTGCCGGGGGACACAGATACGCAGTATTTT
TRBV7-9	few	14	TRBJ2-2	NA	CASSRDRNPGELFF	TGTGCCAGCAGCCGGGACCGAAACCCCGGGGAGCTGTTTTTT
TRBV7-2	NA	16	TRBJ2-7	NA	CASSPRGLMVNYEQYF	TGTGCCAGCAGCCCCAGGGGCCTTATGGTTAACTACGAGCAGTACTTC
TRBV7-6	few	14	TRBJ1-1	NA	CASSQSGGNTEAFF	TGTGCCAGCAGTCAGAGCGGGGGGAACACTGAAGCTTTCTTT
TRBV7-2	few	16	TRBJ2-7	TRBD1	CATAKWTGEPHYEQYF	TGTGCCACCGCAAAATGGACAGGGGAACCCCACTACGAGCAGTACTTC
TRBV28	NA	13	TRBJ1-5	NA	CASSPPLGGPQHF	TGTGCCAGCAGTCCCCCCCTGGGGGGGCCCCAGCATTTT
TRBV29-1	NA	14	TRBJ2-3	NA	CSVEKRTSTDTQYF	TGCAGCGTTGAAAAGCGGACTAGCACAGATACGCAGTATTTT
TRBV12-3/TRBV12-4	NA	13	TRBJ1-2	TRBD1	CASSSGGDYGYTF	TGTGCCAGCAGTTCAGGGGGCGATTATGGCTACACCTTC
TRBV10-3	NA	17	TRBJ1-3	TRBD1	CAISPSLGQGEGNTIYF	TGTGCCATCAGCCCCAGCCTTGGACAGGGGGAAGGAAACACCATATATTTT
TRBV7-2	NA	14	TRBJ1-1	NA	CASSPDGSRTEAFF	TGTGCCAGCAGCCCAGACGGATCGAGGACTGAAGCTTTCTTT
TRBV10-3	few	15	TRBJ2-1	TRBD2	CAIRGETSGVNEQFF	TGTGCCATCAGGGGGGAAACTAGCGGCGTCAATGAGCAGTTCTTC
TRBV7-2	many	17	TRBJ1-2	TRBD1	CASSLAAFRQGKGGYTF	TGTGCCAGCAGCTTAGCCGCATTCCGACAGGGCAAGGGTGGCTACACCTTC
TRBV28	NA	13	TRBJ2-5	NA	CASSKVEQETQYF	TGTGCCAGCAGCAAAGTAGAACAAGAGACCCAGTACTTC
TRBV7-9	NA	15	TRBJ2-5	TRBD2	CASSSLAGERETQYF	TGTGCCAGCAGCTCACTAGCGGGAGAGCGGGAGACCCAGTACTTC
TRBV11-2	NA	14	TRBJ2-1	NA	CASSRYYSYNEQFF	TGTGCCAGCAGCCGGTACTACTCCTACAATGAGCAGTTCTTC
TRBV7-2	medium-sized	14	TRBJ2-3	NA	CASSFPAMWNTQYF	TGTGCCAGCAGCTTCCCCGCAATGTGGAATACGCAGTATTTT
TRBV28	few	14	TRBJ1-5	NA	CASSTEGGLQPQHF	TGTGCCAGCAGTACCGAGGGGGGCCTCCAGCCCCAGCATTTT
TRBV15	NA	14	TRBJ1-1	NA	CATSPSRGFPEAFF	TGTGCCACCAGCCCTTCGAGGGGGTTTCCTGAAGCTTTCTTT
TRBV7-9	NA	15	TRBJ2-5	NA	CASSSKKTERETQYF	TGTGCCAGCAGCTCGAAGAAGACGGAGCGGGAGACCCAGTACTTC
TRBV7-2	NA	13	TRBJ2-7	NA	CASSPRTVHEQYF	TGTGCCAGCAGCCCAAGGACAGTCCACGAGCAGTACTTC
TRBV6-2/TRBV6-3	few	20	TRBJ2-3	TRBD2	CASSSSLAGGPEGPTDTQYF	TGTGCCAGCAGTTCTTCACTAGCGGGGGGACCGGAGGGACCCACAGATACGCAGTATTTT
TRBV29-1	NA	11	TRBJ2-7	NA	CSVIRSYEQYF	TGCAGCGTTATCCGCTCCTACGAGCAGTACTTC
TRBV5-1	once	15	TRBJ2-1	TRBD2	CASSIRLAGHNEQFF	TGCGCCAGCAGCATTCGACTAGCGGGGCACAATGAGCAGTTCTTC
TRBV6-1	NA	17	TRBJ2-1	TRBD2	CASSGLTLAGVDNEQFF	TGTGCCAGCAGTGGCCTTACACTAGCGGGAGTGGACAATGAGCAGTTCTTC
TRBV7-8	NA	16	TRBJ2-7	TRBD2	CASSNHRSGGRDEQYF	TGTGCCAGCAGCAACCACCGGAGCGGGGGGCGGGACGAGCAGTACTTC
TRBV2	NA	15	TRBJ1-5	NA	CASSGPGASNQPQHF	TGTGCCAGCAGTGGGCCGGGGGCGAGCAATCAGCCCCAGCATTTT
TRBV19	NA	13	TRBJ2-2	NA	CASSGVLTGELFF	TGTGCCAGTAGTGGCGTACTGACCGGGGAGCTGTTTTTT
TRBV12-3/TRBV12-4	NA	14	TRBJ1-1	NA	CASSLFQGNTEAFF	TGTGCCAGCAGTTTATTTCAGGGTAACACTGAAGCTTTCTTT
TRBV19	few	14	TRBJ2-1	NA	CASSIGLAYNEQFF	TGTGCCAGTAGTATAGGGTTAGCTTACAATGAGCAGTTCTTC
TRBV4-1	NA	19	TRBJ2-5	TRBD2	CASSHPRGRLAGVKETQYF	TGCGCCAGCAGCCACCCCCGCGGGAGGCTAGCGGGGGTTAAAGAGACCCAGTACTTC
TRBV2	few	12	TRBJ1-1	NA	CASSKMGTEAFF	TGTGCCAGCAGTAAGATGGGAACTGAAGCTTTCTTT
TRBV7-2	NA	17	TRBJ2-3	TRBD2	CASSLEWTSGSPDTQYF	TGTGCCAGCAGCTTAGAATGGACTAGCGGGAGCCCCGATACGCAGTATTTT
TRBV7-2	few	16	TRBJ1-2	TRBD1	CASSPGLGQGYYGYTF	TGTGCCAGCAGCCCGGGCCTGGGACAGGGATACTATGGCTACACCTTC
TRBV6-1	NA	13	TRBJ1-1	TRBD1	CASSTDRGHEAFF	TGTGCCAGCAGTACGGACAGGGGACATGAAGCTTTCTTT
TRBV10-3	NA	13	TRBJ1-6	TRBD1	CAAKGQQNSPLHF	TGTGCCGCTAAGGGACAGCAGAATTCACCCCTCCACTTT
TRBV12-3/TRBV12-4	few	13	TRBJ2-4	NA	CASSLVGDRVQYF	TGTGCCAGCAGTTTAGTTGGCGATAGAGTACAGTACTTC
TRBV4-3	few	18	TRBJ2-1	TRBD2	CASSQEGTSGKGHNEQFF	TGCGCCAGCAGCCAAGAAGGGACGAGCGGGAAGGGGCACAATGAGCAGTTCTTC
TRBV2	NA	17	TRBJ2-1	NA	CASSESPGPTPGLTGDF	TGTGCCAGCAGTGAATCACCTGGGCCGACTCCGGGACTGACTGGGGACTTC
TRBV7-6	few	13	TRBJ2-1	NA	CASSLSSANEQFF	TGTGCCAGCAGCTTAAGTTCCGCCAATGAGCAGTTCTTC
TRBV2	NA	12	TRBJ2-7	NA	CASSGGIYEQYF	TGTGCCAGCAGTGGCGGGATCTACGAGCAGTACTTC
TRBV7-6	many	15	TRBJ2-7	TRBD2	CASSPLAGGPYEQYF	TGTGCCAGCAGTCCCCTAGCGGGAGGGCCCTACGAGCAGTACTTC
TRBV6-8	NA	19	TRBJ2-3	TRBD2	CASSPASGSILGGPDTQYF	TGTGCCAGCTCGCCAGCTAGCGGGAGTATCTTAGGGGGTCCAGATACGCAGTATTTT
TRBV5-1	NA	12	TRBJ1-2	NA	CASGTLTDGYTF	TGCGCCAGCGGAACTTTGACGGATGGCTACACCTTC
TRBV4-3	NA	14	TRBJ2-1	NA	CASSPAGIYNEQFF	TGCGCCAGCAGCCCCGCGGGGATATACAATGAGCAGTTCTTC
TRBV6-6	NA	17	TRBJ2-3	NA	CASSYGPKHTLTDTQYF	TGTGCCAGCAGTTACGGACCAAAACATACCCTAACAGATACGCAGTATTTT
TRBV19	NA	16	TRBJ1-6	TRBD1	CASSNYRTGYNSPLHF	TGTGCCAGTAGTAACTACCGGACAGGGTATAATTCACCCCTCCACTTT
TRBV5-6	NA	18	TRBJ2-5	NA	CASSVQKWVSGIEETQYF	TGTGCCAGCAGCGTCCAAAAATGGGTTTCTGGTATTGAAGAGACCCAGTACTTC
TRBV7-2	many	13	TRBJ2-1	NA	CASSLGGVNEQFF	TGTGCCAGCAGCTTAGGGGGGGTTAATGAGCAGTTCTTC
TRBV7-2	NA	15	TRBJ2-1	TRBD2	CASSSGGTLYNEQFF	TGTGCCAGCAGCTCCGGGGGGACCCTCTACAATGAGCAGTTCTTC
TRBV4-1	NA	14	TRBJ2-7	NA	CASSPRDGLYEQYF	TGCGCCAGCAGCCCCCGGGACGGTCTCTACGAGCAGTACTTC
TRBV6-2/TRBV6-3	NA	15	TRBJ2-5	TRBD2	CASSSAGGQGKTQYF	TGTGCCAGCAGTTCAGCGGGAGGGCAAGGAAAGACCCAGTACTTC
TRBV19	NA	16	TRBJ1-3	TRBD1	CASSTGQPSSGNTIYF	TGTGCCAGTAGTACGGGACAGCCGAGCTCTGGAAACACCATATATTTT
TRBV6-2/TRBV6-3	few	16	TRBJ2-1	NA	CASSTGPGDSYNEQFF	TGTGCCAGCAGTACGGGGCCGGGAGACTCCTACAATGAGCAGTTCTTC
TRBV20-1	NA	16	TRBJ2-1	TRBD2	CSASGLAGGLYNEQFF	TGCAGTGCTTCGGGACTAGCGGGGGGGCTCTACAATGAGCAGTTCTTC